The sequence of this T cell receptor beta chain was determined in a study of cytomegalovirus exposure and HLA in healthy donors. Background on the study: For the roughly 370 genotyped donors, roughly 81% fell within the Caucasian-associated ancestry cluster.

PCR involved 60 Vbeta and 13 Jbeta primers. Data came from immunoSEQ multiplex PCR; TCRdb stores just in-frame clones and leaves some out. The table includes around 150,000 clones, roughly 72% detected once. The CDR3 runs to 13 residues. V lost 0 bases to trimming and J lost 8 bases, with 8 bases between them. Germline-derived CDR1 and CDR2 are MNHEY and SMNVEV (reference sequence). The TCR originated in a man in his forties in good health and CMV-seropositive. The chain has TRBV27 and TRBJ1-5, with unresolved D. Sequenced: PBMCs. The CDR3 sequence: CASSLSDGEPQHF. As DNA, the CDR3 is TGTGCCAGCAGTTTATCGGACGGGGAGCCCCAGCATTTT.